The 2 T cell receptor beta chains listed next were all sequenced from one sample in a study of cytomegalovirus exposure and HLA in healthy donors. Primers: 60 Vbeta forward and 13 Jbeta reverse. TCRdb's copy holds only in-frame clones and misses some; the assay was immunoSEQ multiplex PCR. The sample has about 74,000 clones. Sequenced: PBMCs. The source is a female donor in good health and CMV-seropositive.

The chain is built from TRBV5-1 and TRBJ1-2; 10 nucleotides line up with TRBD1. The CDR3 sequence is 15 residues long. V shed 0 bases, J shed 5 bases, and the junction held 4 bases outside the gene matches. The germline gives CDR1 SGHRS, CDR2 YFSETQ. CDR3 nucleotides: TGCGCCAGCAGCTTGGAAGGACAGGGGGGGTATGGCTACACCTTC. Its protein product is CASSLEGQGGYGYTF.

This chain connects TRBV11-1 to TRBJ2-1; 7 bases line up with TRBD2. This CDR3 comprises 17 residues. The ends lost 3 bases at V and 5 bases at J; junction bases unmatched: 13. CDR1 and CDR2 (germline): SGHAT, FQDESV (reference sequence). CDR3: CASSFEAGVGWDNEQFF. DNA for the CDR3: TGTGCCAGCAGCTTCGAGGCGGGAGTTGGTTGGGACAATGAGCAGTTCTTC. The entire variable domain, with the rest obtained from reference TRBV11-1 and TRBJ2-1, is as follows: EAEVAQSPRYKITEKSQAVAFWCDPISGHATLYWYRQILGQGPELLVQFQDESVVDDSQLPKDRFSAERLKGVDSTLKIQPAELGDSAMYLCASSFEAGVGWDNEQFFGPGTRLTVL.